The 24 T cell receptor beta chains below were found in one sample sequenced in a study of cytomegalovirus exposure and HLA in healthy donors. The PCR ran on 60 Vbeta and 13 Jbeta primers. This table comes from immunoSEQ multiplex PCR, and its TCRdb copy is limited to in-frame clones, with some not included. Of about 43,000 clones in the sample, approximately 84% are singletons; the top ten hold under 3%. Sequencing input: PBMCs. The receptors shown here come from a middle-aged man in good health and CMV-seronegative.

This clone was counted between two and nine times. The chain employs TRBV19 and TRBJ1-1; D unresolved. Trimming pared 4 bases from V and 3 bases from J, leaving 9 bases between. The CDR3 is 13 amino acids. Per germline, CDR1 LNHDA and CDR2 SQIVND (reference sequence). CDR3 coding DNA: TGTGCCAGTAGTACCAGTCCCTACACTGAAGCTTTCTTT. Its protein product is CASSTSPYTEAFF. Looking up the rest from reference TRBV19 and TRBJ1-1 gives the full variable domain: DGGITQSPKYLFRKEGQNVTLSCEQNLNHDAMYWYRQDPGQGLRLIYYSQIVNDFQKGDIAEGYSVSREKKESFPLTVTSAQKNPTAFYLCASSTSPYTEAFFGQGTRLTVV.

This chain connects TRBV29-1 to TRBJ2-5, with 10 bases that match TRBD2. Per the germline V gene, CDR1 is SQVTM and CDR2 is ANQGSEA. The CDR3 covers 14 residues. Losses at the gene ends were 8 bases for V and 2 bases for J; bases not matched to a gene: 8. The CDR3 bases are TGCAGCATACGACTAGCGGGCCCGCAAGAGACCCAGTACTTC. Its protein is CSIRLAGPQETQYF.

The chain couples TRBV5-1 to TRBJ1-4; 10 bases match TRBD1. The V gene end was trimmed by 0 bases and the J gene end by 7 bases; junction bases not matched to a gene: 3. The CDR3 is 15 amino acids. Germline V gives CDR1 SGHRS, CDR2 YFSETQ. The CDR3 loop reads CASSLGDRGGEKLFF. The CDR3 DNA reads TGCGCCAGCAGCTTGGGGGACAGGGGAGGTGAAAAACTGTTTTTT.

This chain joins TRBV7-2 and TRBJ1-1, with D possibly TRBD1 on 6 matching bases. CDR3 length: 14 residues. CDR1 is SGHTA and CDR2 is FQGNSA in the germline V gene. V lost 1 base to trimming and J lost 10 bases, with 16 bases between them. CDR3 region: CASSLGGGARRAFF. In DNA form, the CDR3 reads TGTGCCAGCAGCTTAGGAGGGGGGGCTCGAAGAGCTTTCTTT.

The V and J genes are TRBV2 and TRBJ2-1; TRBD1 might be the D (6 bases). Per germline, CDR1 SNHLY and CDR2 FYNNEI. V lost 11 bases and J 0 bases, leaving 17 bases between the germline ends. CDR3 length equals 15 residues. The CDR3: CAGKDGQNSYNEQFF. The CDR3 DNA follows: TGTGCCGGAAAGGACGGACAGAACTCCTACAATGAGCAGTTCTTC.

This clone was found a few times. The rearrangement uses TRBV4-3 and TRBJ1-2, with 11 positions matching TRBD1. Germline loops: CDR1 LGHNA, CDR2 YSLEER. The CDR3 consists of 15 residues. V was clipped by 4 bases and J by 4 bases; unmatched bases: 5. The CDR3 loop reads CASSPGQGGGYGYTF. CDR3 coding DNA: TGCGCCAGCAGCCCGGGACAGGGGGGTGGCTATGGCTACACCTTC.

Worth noting for this clone: One end of the junction does not line up with germline, which may come from a read error. V and J are TRBV27 and TRBJ1-6, with D unclear. Germline-derived CDR1 and CDR2 are MNHEY and SMNVEV (reference sequence). The CDR3 runs 16 residues. The CDR3 region is CASSPTTRGWNSPPHF. In nucleotides, the CDR3 is TGTGCCAGCAGTCCGACGACACGGGGTTGGAATTCACCCCCCCACTTT.

This clone was seen a few times. This chain joins TRBV29-1 and TRBJ2-5; 13 bases map to TRBD2. CDR3 length equals 18 residues. Germline-derived CDR1 and CDR2 are SQVTM and ANQGSEA. J lost 5 bases, V lost 1 base, and 13 bases had no gene match. CDR3 nucleotide sequence: TGCAGCGTTGAAGTTTGGGAGACTAGCGGGGGGCCGTATGAGACCCAGTACTTC. It yields the protein CSVEVWETSGGPYETQYF.

The chain carries TRBV9 and TRBJ2-2, with D tentatively TRBD2 (5 bases). CDR1 and CDR2 from the germline V gene are SGDLS and YYNGEE. The V gene lost 0 bases and the J gene lost 4 bases, with 10 bases spanning the gap. The CDR3 has 15 amino acids. This CDR3 is CASSVEAGSTGELFF. As DNA, the CDR3 is TGTGCCAGCAGCGTAGAAGCTGGGAGCACCGGGGAGCTGTTTTTT.

The V and J genes are TRBV6-1 and TRBJ2-1; tentatively, D is TRBD2 (5 bases). The CDR3 consists of 12 residues. V was cut by 7 bases and J by 10 bases, with 14 bases left in between. CDR1 is MNHNS, CDR2 SASEGT, per germline. As DNA, the CDR3 is TGTGCCAGCAAGAGAGTCCCGGGAGAGCAGTTCTTC. It encodes CASKRVPGEQFF.

V gene TRBV19 combines with J gene TRBJ2-1, with TRBD2 matching 8 bases. Germline V gives CDR1 LNHDA, CDR2 SQIVND (reference sequence). The CDR3 sequence is 15 residues long. With V trimmed by 7 bases and J by 2 bases, 7 bases remained unmatched. The CDR3 is CASTEVAGTYNEQFF. CDR3 coding DNA: TGTGCCAGTACGGAAGTAGCGGGGACCTACAATGAGCAGTTCTTC.

The chain joins TRBV13 to TRBJ1-1; TRBD1 matches 9 bases. Per germline, CDR1 PRHDT and CDR2 FYEKMQ (reference sequence). The CDR3 spans 15 residues. The V segment lost 4 bases and the J segment 8 bases; nucleotides outside the gene matches: 11. For the CDR3, the DNA is TGTGCCAGCAGCTCCACCGGGACAGGGTCAACAGAAGCTTTCTTT. This codes for CASSSTGTGSTEAFF.

The V call is TRBV28, the J call TRBJ2-7, with D perhaps matching TRBD1 (6 bases). CDR1 and CDR2 from the germline V gene are MDHEN and SYDVKM. V was trimmed by 10 bases and J by 3 bases, leaving 13 bases between them. This CDR3 spans 12 amino acids. CDR3 in DNA: TGTGCCACCAGACAGGACCTCTACGAGCAGTACTTC. Translating it yields CATRQDLYEQYF.

In its sample, this clone was seen once. The chain links TRBV14 to TRBJ2-7, with a weak D call TRBD1 (5 bases). Germline CDR1 SGHDN, CDR2 FVKESK. V was trimmed by 8 bases and J by 2 bases, leaving 13 bases between them. The CDR3 is made up of 13 amino acids. CDR3 protein: CASGVGHPYEQYF. DNA for the CDR3: TGTGCCAGCGGCGTTGGACATCCCTACGAGCAGTACTTC.

This clone has more than one count but fewer than ten. V gene TRBV19 combines with J gene TRBJ1-1, with 9 nucleotides matching TRBD1. CDR1 LNHDA and CDR2 SQIVND come from the germline V gene (reference sequence). After removal of 10 bases from V and 5 bases from J, the junction contained 8 bases not matched to a gene. This CDR3 contains 13 residues. CDR3 in DNA: TGTGCCACCAGACAGGGGGAGTATACTGAAGCTTTCTTT. Protein sequence: CATRQGEYTEAFF.

This chain links TRBV5-1 with TRBJ2-3; TRBD1 matches at 9 bases. The CDR3 has 18 amino acids. The V segment lost 0 bases and the J segment 0 bases; nucleotides outside the gene matches: 8. Germline V gives CDR1 SGHRS, CDR2 YFSETQ. The CDR3 region has the DNA TGCGCCAGCAGCTTGGCCAATAAGGGGACAGGGAGCACAGATACGCAGTATTTT. It translates to CASSLANKGTGSTDTQYF.

This clone was found a few times. This rearrangement joins TRBV6-6 to TRBJ1-1, with D maybe TRBD1 (6 bases). The CDR3 consists of 15 residues. Trimming took off 5 bases at V and 1 base at J, with 14 bases between the two ends. Per the germline V gene, CDR1 is MNHNY and CDR2 is SVGAGI (reference sequence). CDR3 nucleotides: TGTGCCAGCAGTACCTCGACAGGAAAGAACACTGAAGCTTTCTTT. As protein: CASSTSTGKNTEAFF.

CDR3 DNA sequence: TGCAGCGCAGGGGGCGAAGGAGGCTACACCTTC. Its translation: CSAGGEGGYTF. The rearrangement uses TRBV29-1 and TRBJ1-2; 8 bases match TRBD1. The length of the CDR3 is 11 residues. Germline lookup yields CDR1 SQVTM and CDR2 ANQGSEA. V shed 7 bases, J shed 8 bases, and the junction held 6 bases outside the gene matches.

The chain has TRBV19 and TRBJ1-1; a possible D gene is TRBD1 (5 bases). V was shortened by 5 bases and J by 8 bases, with 12 bases between the two germline ends. This CDR3 contains 12 residues. Germline V gene data show CDR1 as LNHDA and CDR2 as SQIVND (reference sequence). The CDR3, as DNA: TGTGCCAGTAGTGTAGGGACGGGGGAAGCTTTCTTT. Its translation is CASSVGTGEAFF.

This sequence joins TRBV7-2 and TRBJ1-2; D may be TRBD1 (5 bases). The CDR3 runs to 17 residues. The germline V gene encodes CDR1 SGHTA and CDR2 FQGNSA. V lost 3 bases to trimming and J lost 1 base, with 18 bases between them. The CDR3, as DNA: TGTGCCAGCAGCTTCCAAGCCGGCGGGGCGATTAACTATGGCTACACCTTC. This encodes CASSFQAGGAINYGYTF.

DNA for the CDR3: TGTGCCAGCAGTCCAGGGGCGGGAAACACCATATATTTT. It is translated as CASSPGAGNTIYF. The V and J genes are TRBV25-1 and TRBJ1-3, with D perhaps TRBD1 (6 bases). This CDR3 has 13 residues. Germline lookup yields CDR1 MGHDK and CDR2 SYGVNS. The V and J ends lost 5 bases and 4 bases respectively, with 9 bases between them.

This chain connects TRBV7-6 to TRBJ2-1; 7 bases are shared with TRBD2. The trim removed 4 bases at V and 10 bases at J, leaving 4 bases unmatched. The germline gives CDR1 SGHVS, CDR2 FNYEAQ. The CDR3 has 12 amino acids. The CDR3 is CASSSGGGEQFF. CDR3 in DNA: TGTGCCAGCAGCTCGGGGGGAGGAGAGCAGTTCTTC.

This chain uses TRBV2 with TRBJ1-2, with no clear D. V dropped 1 base and J dropped 7 bases, with 7 bases sitting between them. CDR3 length equals 12 residues. CDR1 and CDR2 from the germline V gene are SNHLY and FYNNEI. DNA of the CDR3: TGTGCCAGCAGTGAAGTCCTCTCTGGCTACACCTTC. It yields the protein CASSEVLSGYTF.

The chain recombines TRBV6-5 with TRBJ2-7; D is unresolved. The germline V gene has CDR1 MNHEY and CDR2 SVGAGI. The CDR3 spans 12 residues. The V and J ends lost 7 bases and 1 base respectively, with 8 bases between them. The DNA for the CDR3 is TGTGCCAGCAAACGTACTTCCTACGAGCAGTACTTC. Translated, it gives CASKRTSYEQYF.